A selection of T cell receptor beta chains follows, all from one sample in a study of CD8+ T cells in alopecia areata. Profiled with immunoSEQ multiplex PCR; TCRdb holds only in-frame clones, not every one. The sample holds 130,000 to 150,000 clones, around 47% seen once. The sample consisted of CD4+ T cells sorted from blood. These receptors were taken from a human donor with alopecia areata. Each CDR3 is given with its conserved first and last residue. D genes are given only for firm matches. Expanded clones get a size class; other rows say once, few or many, or leave the size out.

j_gene: TRBJ2-5
v_gene: TRBV29-1
d_gene: TRBD2
abundance: few
CDR3aa: CSGSGTSGRLETQYF
CDR3nt: TGCAGCGGATCCGGGACTAGCGGGAGATTAGAGACCCAGTACTTC

j_gene: TRBJ1-2
v_gene: TRBV29-1
d_gene: NA
abundance: NA
CDR3aa: CSVEVGGHGYTF
CDR3nt: TGCAGCGTTGAAGTCGGGGGGCATGGCTACACCTTC

j_gene: TRBJ2-1
v_gene: TRBV6-5
d_gene: NA
abundance: NA
CDR3aa: CASSYASVSEQFF
CDR3nt: TGTGCCAGCAGTTACGCCAGCGTCAGTGAGCAGTTCTTC

j_gene: TRBJ2-7
v_gene: TRBV28
d_gene: NA
abundance: NA
CDR3aa: CSAGASYEQYF
CDR3nt: TGTTCTGCAGGGGCCTCCTACGAGCAGTACTTC

j_gene: TRBJ2-7
v_gene: TRBV28
d_gene: NA
abundance: NA
CDR3aa: CASSLWGGSYEQYF
CDR3nt: TGTGCCAGCAGTTTATGGGGAGGTTCCTACGAGCAGTACTTC

j_gene: TRBJ2-2
v_gene: TRBV5-1
d_gene: NA
abundance: NA
CDR3aa: CASSLGVTGELFF
CDR3nt: TGCGCCAGCAGCTTGGGAGTTACCGGGGAGCTGTTTTTT

j_gene: TRBJ2-7
v_gene: TRBV29-1
d_gene: NA
abundance: NA
CDR3aa: CSVSPRGVQGGIHYEQYF
CDR3nt: TGCAGCGTATCCCCAAGGGGGGTCCAGGGGGGGATACACTACGAGCAGTACTTC

j_gene: TRBJ2-3
v_gene: TRBV7-8
d_gene: NA
abundance: NA
CDR3aa: CASSFSGGRELTDTQYF
CDR3nt: TGTGCCAGCAGCTTTAGTGGGGGCAGGGAACTCACAGATACGCAGTATTTT

j_gene: TRBJ2-5
v_gene: TRBV2
d_gene: NA
abundance: NA
CDR3aa: CASSEQGKETQYF
CDR3nt: TGTGCCAGCAGTGAACAGGGAAAAGAGACCCAGTACTTC

j_gene: TRBJ2-5
v_gene: TRBV7-9
d_gene: TRBD2
abundance: once
CDR3aa: CASSLAGAQETQYF
CDR3nt: TGTGCCAGCAGCCTAGCGGGCGCCCAAGAGACCCAGTACTTC